The 3 T cell receptor beta chains below all came from one sample that was sequenced in a study of cytomegalovirus exposure and HLA in healthy donors. PCR involved 60 Vbeta and 13 Jbeta primers. Produced via immunoSEQ multiplex PCR; TCRdb's table is partial and in-frame only. In all, the sample yields approximately 110,000 clones. The sample consisted of PBMCs. The receptors here all came from a man aged 25 to 40 in good health and CMV-seronegative.

This chain links TRBV4-1 with TRBJ2-2, with TRBD2 matching over 11 bases. The CDR3 loop spans 19 amino acids. V was clipped by 0 bases and J by 4 bases; unmatched bases: 10. Germline-derived CDR1 and CDR2 are MGHRA and YSYEKL. The CDR3 spells CASSQDGVAGGRATGELFF. In DNA, the CDR3 is TGCGCCAGCAGCCAAGATGGGGTAGCGGGGGGGCGGGCCACCGGGGAGCTGTTTTTT.

The chain employs TRBV11-2 and TRBJ2-7, with 9 nucleotides matching TRBD1. CDR1 and CDR2 (germline): SGHAT, FQNNGV. V shed 4 bases and J 11 bases; nucleotides not matched to a gene: 12. The CDR3 length is 14 residues. Written as DNA, the CDR3 is TGTGCCAGCAGCTCCAAGTCCGGGACAGGGAGGGAGTACTTC. Residues: CASSSKSGTGREYF.

The chain couples TRBV9 to TRBJ1-3; TRBD1 might be the D (5 bases). The germline V gene has CDR1 SGDLS and CDR2 YYNGEE. This CDR3 has 16 amino acids. Trimming pared 3 bases from V and 4 bases from J, leaving 17 bases between. Here the CDR3 reads CASSARVGLSGNTIYF. In nucleotides, the CDR3 is TGTGCCAGCAGCGCCAGGGTGGGCTTGAGCGGAAACACCATATATTTT.